This TCR beta chain was documented in a study of cytomegalovirus exposure and HLA in healthy donors (dated by TCRdb to between 2016 and 2019). Some background on the complete study: In an earlier analysis of approximately 640 of the donors, 276 Gb of sequence data and 117 million unique TCR beta sequences from roughly 200 million T cells were reported. About 300 gigabases of sequencing data and tens of millions of unique TCR sequences were included in an early release covering about 600 HLA-typed donors. Of the 300 to 500 genotyped donors, approximately 80% were placed in the genetic ancestry cluster associated with self-reported Caucasian donors. The study aimed to test whether signatures of past pathogen exposure could be identified by cataloging public T cell receptors. The T cell repertoires of some 700 subjects were profiled by immunosequencing and related to cytomegalovirus serostatus. Along with the approximately 700-subject first cohort, a separate validation cohort of over 90 different subjects was used. To predict cytomegalovirus infection status, the study combined high-throughput TCR immunosequencing, statistical association of individual TCRs with disease status, and machine learning. A later analysis re-examined previously published TCR beta repertoires from 600 to 700 donors and added high-resolution HLA genotyping to investigate patterns of TCR occurrence. Rather than drawing on any new phenotypic data, the later analysis identified candidate immune exposures from TCR beta sequences and the way those sequences occurred across donors. To decide whether each TCR beta V gene segment behaved as functional or pseudogenic, an earlier analysis of some 600 of the donors relied on high-throughput TCR beta sequencing. Donor age, sex, ethnicity and CMV serostatus were compiled together with the repertoire data. A later genetic analysis took genome-wide SNP genotypes for about 60% of the roughly 670 donors and used that subset as a discovery cohort. Every repertoire in the discovery cohort had been generated on one and the same sequencing platform. Class I and class II HLA loci were covered by the typing at four-digit resolution. Typing coverage varied by locus: about 620-630 donors for A, B, C, DRB1 and DQB1; roughly 500 for DQA1; more than 600 for DPA1; under 490 for DPB1. Four to six DR-DQ haplotypes were handled as single units for association and clustering, since linkage in the cohort was strong. On average, approximately 250,000 unique TCR beta nucleotide sequences were sequenced per donor among roughly 430 genotyped donors of the cohort, with around 19% of those sequences being non-productive. Study-wide findings and limitations: Sequencing depth was assumed to be roughly uniform across donors in the presence/absence analyses, though that assumption may not hold. Correlated functional status among segregating V segments might reflect linkage disequilibrium, but an unknown experimental factor could not be ruled out. In a later analysis, HLA-associated TCR beta chains were found to be more clonally expanded and to have lower generation probabilities than equally common non-associated chains. In a later analysis, the rate of TCR association differed among HLA loci, with DRB1 alleles having the most associated TCRs and HLA-C alleles having the fewest. Most CMV-associated TCR beta chains appeared to be HLA-restricted in a later analysis, and the HLA associations seemed to be driven largely by CMV exposure. This cohort had only TCR beta chains sequenced, and the lack of alpha or paired-chain data limited which features could be detected. In a later analysis, more than 15,000 TCR beta sequences were associated with specific HLA alleles at a false discovery rate of 0.05. Most TCR sequences were seen in very few donors, while some public TCRs were found in many individuals. Several of the top co-occurrence clusters appeared to be linked to parvovirus B19, influenza, CMV and Epstein-Barr virus, according to a later analysis. V-gene and J-gene trimming of TCR beta chains was associated with a missense DCLRE1C variant in a later genetic analysis, and the association was replicated in an independent cohort. Cytomegalovirus status was reported to be diagnosed by the classifier with high specificity and sensitivity in both the original and validation cohorts. Immune exposure information for the cohort was limited to CMV serostatus. Because counts were too low, roughly 16 rarely observed V segments, including chromosome 9 orphons, were excluded from the earlier analysis of several hundred of the donors. A total of about 180 TCR beta chains were listed by the study as associated with cytomegalovirus. In an earlier analysis of approximately 590 of the donors, most TCR beta V segments appeared in productive rearrangements about 87% or about 30% of the time, broadly matching IMGT annotations. A few of the identified cytomegalovirus-associated TCR beta chains were confirmed in vitro to be specific for cytomegalovirus antigens. According to the authors, the approach could potentially be generalized to other disease states and immunological phenotypes. The 87-base-pair reads could not distinguish some IMGT-functional V segments, including TRBV6-2 and TRBV6-3, so those segments were excluded. According to a later genetic analysis, donors in an Asian-associated ancestry cluster had fewer N-insertions in productive TCRs than the roughly 670-donor mean. A further reported finding was that TCR beta sequences accurately predicted the HLA-A and HLA-B alleles for most subjects in the first cohort. Strong co-occurrence of HLA alleles, especially DR and DQ, made assigning TCR associations to individual alleles difficult. Because HLA typing was unavailable for some donors at each locus, only the typed subset was used in association tests. The sequencing pipeline was judged likely to have produced a cluster of highly shared sequence variants as a technical artifact.

The cohort was made up of approximately 670 healthy bone marrow donors. At the time of sampling, every cohort member was nominally healthy, though immune exposures that went unrecorded were likely present. The donor was CMV seropositive and belonged to the group of 270 or so seropositive cohort members. Each donor provided a peripheral blood sample, and peripheral blood mononuclear cells were used for TCR beta sequencing. The Qiagen DNeasy Blood Extraction Kit was used to extract genomic DNA from the blood cell samples. Comment on this clone: It has no known antigen specificity. Base quality data are lacking; no much larger clone is found one base away.

Based on the germline V gene, the CDR1 and CDR2 sequences are SGHVS and FNYEAQ. The CDR3 spans 15 residues, from the cysteine through the phenylalanine. The only DNA kept is the CDR3, 45 bases in frame from the first base. V gives up 3 bases and J gives up 4 bases, and the segment between their germline ends measures 12 bases. Libraries were made using the immunoSEQ multiplex PCR assay. For the multiplex PCR, a mixture combining 60 forward primers for TCR Vbeta segments and 13 reverse primers for TCR Jbeta segments was used. Amplification of the CDR3 region of rearranged TCR beta genes was performed with a multiplex PCR assay on genomic DNA. On the Illumina HiSeq System, the amplified TCR beta libraries were sequenced as 87-base-pair reads. From the authors' description of their analysis: A later analysis tallied some 79 million unique TCR beta chains across the approximately 670 repertoires, and roughly 11 million of those chains were shared by two or more donors. A nearest-neighbor algorithm error-corrected the raw reads and collapsed the reads into unique sequences, merging closely related sequences to remove PCR and sequencing errors. V, D and J gene segments were assigned by aligning CDR3 sequences to IMGT reference sequences. For a sequence to be retained, a match of at least six nucleotides to both a V gene segment and a J gene segment was required. A rearrangement counted as productive if the CDR3 had no stop codons and remained in frame with V and J, and every other rearrangement counted as non-productive. Following IMGT convention, CDR3 was defined as the stretch from the second conserved V-encoded cysteine to the conserved J-encoded phenylalanine. In an earlier analysis of just under 600 of the donors, sequences lacking an unambiguous match to a single V gene segment were excluded. An earlier analysis of a few hundred of the donors called V segments functional above 56.7% productive rearrangements and segregating when the between-donor standard deviation exceeded 5%. A statistical classification framework was developed to diagnose cytomegalovirus status using the catalog of TCR beta chain sequences. V and J gene assignment, in a later analysis, came from comparing TCR nucleotide sequences with IMGT/GENE-DB human TR gene sequences. Using the TCRdist pipeline, a later analysis assigned CDR3 sequences along with most-parsimonious VDJ recombination scenarios. In a later analysis, each TCR beta chain was defined by its CDR3 amino acid sequence together with its V-gene family, and reads lacking a unique V-gene family were excluded. As a way to deal with suspected cross-contamination and a sequencing artifact, a later analysis dropped 592 nucleotide sequences that were highly shared and had low generation probability. A later analysis calculated a clonal expansion index for each public chain from normalized within-repertoire ranks of inferred template counts. In a later analysis, generation probabilities were computed using a VDJ recombination model fitted to out-of-frame rearrangements, and the results were checked against IGoR. Hypergeometric tests were used in a later analysis to score TCR-TCR, TCR-HLA and TCR-CMV co-occurrence, with a repertoire-size bias correction applied to the TCR pairs. A later analysis estimated false discovery rates by permuting HLA or CMV assignments 20 times. In a later analysis, co-occurring TCRs were grouped using DBSCAN, with TCRdist sequence similarity added in when clustering inside HLA-allele-positive subsets. Repertoires with fewer than 30,000 or more than 120,000 public chains, plus five repertoires with anomalous nucleotide sharing, were excluded from co-occurrence clustering. In its TCRdb copy, this immuneACCESS table keeps in-frame sequences only and misses some clones. Where compared with another copy, unresolved V genes explain less than half of these, and the others have no known cause. V and J calls and clone size are given by that table; D and trimming were obtained from the DNA. The sample table lists approximately 170,000 clones, roughly four fifths of them with a count of one. The ten largest make up 3% to 4% of the sample.

Source material: PBMCs. The clonotype comes from a woman aged 25 to 39 in good health and CMV-seropositive. The rearranged chain carries TRBV7-6 and TRBJ2-2; TRBD2 is possibly the D segment (5 matching bases). The DNA sequence follows: TGTGCCAGCAGCTTGGGCGGGTCGAGCACCGGGGAGCTGTTTTTT. This sequence encodes CASSLGGSSTGELFF.